This entry lists 21 T cell receptor beta chains sequenced from one sample in a study of T cell repertoires in cytomegalovirus infection. TCRdb recomputed calls from the reads with MiXCR, one row per CDR3 protein. The data hold about 160,000 distinct CDR3 sequences, with roughly 15% observed a single time. Sample: CD8+ T cells from PBMCs. These receptor sequences come from a human donor in good health (CMV status not recorded). Some clones in this sample may be carry-over from other donors' samples.

This clonotype was seen only a few times. The chain employs TRBV20-1 and TRBJ1-1; 7 positions match TRBD1. This CDR3 is 14 amino acids long. CDR1 is DFQATT and CDR2 is SNEGSKA in the germline V gene (reference sequence). The V segment lost 5 bases and the J segment 3 bases; nucleotides outside the gene matches: 9. DNA for the CDR3: TGCAGTGCTTTGACAGGGTGGGGATACACTGAAGCTTTCTTT. This codes for CSALTGWGYTEAFF.

The chain recombines TRBV6-2 or TRBV6-3 with TRBJ1-1; no definite D call. This CDR3 comprises 13 residues. Germline V lookup: CDR1 MNHEY, CDR2 SVGEGT. V was clipped by 4 bases and J by 5 bases, with 11 bases between them. The CDR3 protein is CASSLGSRTEAFF. The CDR3 region has the DNA TGTGCCAGCAGTTTAGGATCAAGAACTGAAGCTTTCTTT.

This clonotype was picked up a small number of times. The chain couples TRBV2 to TRBJ2-5; D not resolved. The CDR3 consists of 13 residues. V lost 1 base, J lost 5 bases, and 8 bases lay in between. Germline-derived CDR1 and CDR2 are SNHLY and FYNNEI. The CDR3 is CASSEVPPETQYF. The CDR3 DNA reads TGTGCCAGCAGTGAAGTCCCCCCGGAGACCCAGTACTTC.

Worth noting for this clonotype: The junction does not match germline at one end; this may be a read error. V usage is TRBV28 and J usage is TRBJ2-7; 10 bases align to TRBD2. CDR1 is MDHEN and CDR2 is SYDVKM in the germline V gene. This CDR3 spans 15 amino acids. CDR3 bases: TGTGCCAACAGTTTACAGGGACTAGCGATCTACGAGCAGTACTTC. This encodes CANSLQGLAIYEQYF.

V and J are TRBV28 and TRBJ2-5; a possible D gene is TRBD1 (6 bases). V was clipped by 1 base and J by 2 bases, with 17 bases between them. CDR1 is MDHEN, CDR2 SYDVKM, per germline. The CDR3 loop spans 17 amino acids. This CDR3 reads CASSLFSGTTNQETQYF. CDR3 DNA: TGTGCCAGCAGTTTATTTAGTGGGACAACGAATCAAGAGACCCAGTACTTC. Supplemented by reference TRBV28 and TRBJ2-5, the full variable domain reads DVKVTQSSRYLVKRTGEKVFLECVQDMDHENMFWYRQDPGLGLRLIYFSYDVKMKEKGDIPEGYSVSREKKERFSLILESASTNQTSMYLCASSLFSGTTNQETQYFGPGTRLLVL.

This clonotype was recorded only once. The chain is built from TRBV29-1 and TRBJ2-2; D possibly corresponds to TRBD1 (5 bases). The length of the CDR3 is 14 residues. Trimming cost V 2 bases and J 1 base, with 8 bases left between them. Germline loops: CDR1 SQVTM, CDR2 ANQGSEA. CDR3 in amino acids: CSVEKGWNTGELFF. Here the CDR3 DNA reads TGCAGCGTTGAAAAGGGGTGGAACACCGGGGAGCTGTTTTTT.

This clonotype has more than one count but fewer than ten. This chain connects TRBV2 to TRBJ2-1; 7 bases fit TRBD1. The germline V gene encodes CDR1 SNHLY and CDR2 FYNNEI. The CDR3 has 16 amino acids. After removal of 5 bases from V and 5 bases from J, the junction contained 12 bases not matched to a gene. The CDR3 DNA sequence: TGTGCCAGCAGTATATCGACAGGGTCAATCAACAATGAGCAGTTCTTC. Amino acids: CASSISTGSINNEQFF.

This clonotype was found a few times. The chain carries TRBV7-6 and TRBJ2-1, with TRBD2 matching over 13 bases. The ends lost 0 bases at V and 10 bases at J; junction bases unmatched: 12. CDR1 SGHVS and CDR2 FNYEAQ come from the germline V gene. The CDR3 runs 18 residues. The CDR3, as DNA: TGTGCCAGCAGCTTAGCCTCCGGGACTAGCGGGATGGGGAGGGAGCAGTTCTTC. Its protein product is CASSLASGTSGMGREQFF.

The chain carries TRBV28 and TRBJ1-5, with no clear D. The CDR3 loop spans 15 amino acids. Germline CDR1 reads MDHEN; CDR2 reads SYDVKM. V dropped 1 base and J dropped 2 bases, with 9 bases sitting between them. This chain's CDR3 is CASSLFQNGNQPQHF. The DNA for the CDR3 is TGTGCCAGCAGTTTATTTCAGAACGGCAATCAGCCCCAGCATTTT.

This clonotype appeared many times. The V and J genes are TRBV7-9 and TRBJ2-7; 11 nucleotides match TRBD1. Trimming took 5 bases from V and 6 from J; bases not matched to a gene: 12. This CDR3 is 16 amino acids long. Germline V gives CDR1 SEHNR, CDR2 FQNEAQ (reference sequence). CDR3 sequence: CASSTYGQGAIGEQYF. The CDR3 nucleotides are TGTGCCAGCAGCACATACGGACAGGGGGCGATTGGCGAGCAGTACTTC.

V usage is TRBV28 and J usage is TRBJ2-2; D possibly corresponds to TRBD2 (6 bases). The V and J ends lost 8 bases and 6 bases respectively, with 19 bases between them. The V gene's germline CDR1 is MDHEN and CDR2 SYDVKM. The CDR3 has 15 residues. The CDR3 region is CASGDEGLSPGELFF. DNA for the CDR3: TGTGCCAGCGGAGATGAGGGACTCTCCCCCGGGGAGCTGTTTTTT.

The genes are TRBV10-3 and TRBJ2-2, with D possibly being TRBD1 or TRBD2 (6 bases each). The CDR3 is made up of 15 amino acids. In germline, CDR1 is ENHRY, CDR2 SYGVKD. The V gene lost 4 bases and the J gene lost 5 bases, with 14 bases spanning the gap. CDR3 DNA sequence: TGTGCCATCAGTGCCGGGGGCGAGACGACCGGGGAGCTGTTTTTT. Protein sequence: CAISAGGETTGELFF.

The rearrangement joins TRBV11-2 to TRBJ1-2; a possible D gene is TRBD1 (5 bases). CDR3 size: 16 residues. The germline V gene has CDR1 SGHAT and CDR2 FQNNGV. V shed 4 bases and J shed 5 bases, with 20 bases lying between them. The CDR3 sequence is CASSYSGPSLRYGYTF. The CDR3 DNA sequence: TGTGCCAGCAGCTACTCGGGACCCTCCCTTCGGTATGGCTACACCTTC.

This clonotype has just a few counts. This sequence joins TRBV7-2 and TRBJ1-1; no clear D gene. V dropped 6 bases and J dropped 4 bases, with 12 bases sitting between them. CDR3 length equals 13 residues. Germline loops: CDR1 SGHTA, CDR2 FQGNSA. The CDR3 region is CASRTDISTEAFF. In DNA, the CDR3 is TGTGCCAGCAGAACCGACATTTCCACTGAAGCTTTCTTT.

The chain uses TRBV29-1 and TRBJ2-7, with 9 bases lining up with TRBD1. The germline V gene encodes CDR1 SQVTM and CDR2 ANQGSEA. With 6 bases clipped from V and 2 bases from J, the junction kept 8 bases outside the gene matches. This CDR3 has 14 amino acids. As DNA, the CDR3 is TGCAGCGTATCCGGGACAGGGATCACCTACGAGCAGTACTTC. It codes for CSVSGTGITYEQYF.

This clonotype was observed a few times. V is TRBV29-1 and J is TRBJ2-1, with D unresolved. The V end lost 3 bases, the J end lost 5 bases, and 8 bases lay between the germline ends. Germline CDR1 reads SQVTM; CDR2 reads ANQGSEA. The CDR3 totals 12 residues. CDR3 DNA sequence: TGCAGCGTTGATGTCACAGACAATGAGCAGTTCTTC. This translates into CSVDVTDNEQFF.

The CDR3 DNA reads TGTGCCAGCAGTTTCCCACCTAGGGTAGCGGGAGTGGTAGAGCAGTACTTC. Protein product: CASSFPPRVAGVVEQYF. V is TRBV12-3 or TRBV12-4 and J is TRBJ2-7; TRBD2 agrees at 9 bases. This CDR3 spans 17 amino acids. The ends lost 3 bases at V and 7 bases at J; junction bases unmatched: 16.

This clonotype was seen only a few times. This chain connects TRBV7-3 to TRBJ1-1; no clear D gene. V lost 1 base, J lost 0 bases, and 6 bases lay in between. The CDR3 is 14 amino acids. Looked up from germline, CDR1 is SGHTA and CDR2 is FQGTGA. The CDR3 reads CASSLSALNTEAFF. In nucleotides, the CDR3 is TGTGCCAGCAGCTTAAGTGCCTTGAACACTGAAGCTTTCTTT.

Comment on this clonotype: This sequence may be a read error, since a much larger clone differs from it by one base. Likely a read error: the CDR3 ends without its conserved phenylalanine or tryptophan. The CDR3 DNA reads as TGTGCCAGCAGTTTCCGTGGACTTAACAATGAGCAGTTCATC. Translating it yields CASSFRGLNNEQFI. The rearrangement joins TRBV12-3 or TRBV12-4 to TRBJ2-1; D might be TRBD2 (5 bases). V lost 3 bases to trimming and J lost 5 bases, with 11 bases between them. The CDR3 consists of 14 residues.

The chain employs TRBV27 and TRBJ2-5; TRBD2 matches 14 bases. The junction had 15 bases not matched to a gene; V was cut back by 4 bases and J by 5 bases. The CDR3 sequence is 19 residues long. CDR1 and CDR2 (germline): MNHEY, SMNVEV (reference sequence). CDR3 sequence reads: CASSSTSGGALRLQETQYF. The CDR3 coding sequence is TGTGCCAGCAGTTCGACTAGCGGGGGGGCGTTACGGCTCCAGGAGACCCAGTACTTC.

This chain connects TRBV20-1 to TRBJ2-7; the D gene is possibly TRBD2 (5 bases). The CDR3 length is 20 residues. Germline CDR1 reads DFQATT; CDR2 reads SNEGSKA (reference sequence). CDR3 DNA sequence: TGCAGCGTACTGCCGCGACTCCCACAGAAATCCCGGGTGTTTACGGGGGAGCAGTACTTC. It is translated as CSVLPRLPQKSRVFTGEQYF.